This TCR beta chain was identified during a study of T cell responses to AZD1222 COVID-19 vaccine. The CDR3 sequence is 13 residues long. The germline V gene has CDR1 MGHRA and CDR2 YSYEKL. The V end lost 2 bases, the J end lost 4 bases, and 8 bases lay between the germline ends. Profiled with immunoSEQ multiplex PCR; TCRdb holds only in-frame clones, not every one. The table lists about 73,000 clones, approximately 89% of them singletons. Of note for this clone: Its antigen is currently unknown.

Study-wide points: All repertoire sampling was performed exclusively after the peak T cell response. Clonal diversity may have been underestimated, and the donors were mostly white British, with more females than males.

The genes are TRBV4-1 and TRBJ1-1, with a possible D match to TRBD1 (5 bases). The TCR comes from an adult in good health. Sequenced material: peripheral blood, taken on day 0 of AZD1222 vaccination. The CDR3 bases are TGCGCCAGCAGCCAATCCCAGGGCACTGAAGCTTTCTTT. Encoded protein: CASSQSQGTEAFF.